Listed here are 28 T cell receptor beta chains from one sample, sequenced in a study of CD8+ T cells in alopecia areata. cDNA prepared by RNA extraction and subsequent reverse transcription served as the template for sequencing. Clones were sequenced by immunoSEQ multiplex PCR, and TCRdb holds only the in-frame ones, with some missing. This sample has 45,000 to 70,000 clones, with almost 97% found just once. Sequenced here: CD8+ T cells sorted from blood, sampled at week 0. All receptors come from a human donor with alopecia areata.

The V call is TRBV19, the J call TRBJ2-1, with D possibly TRBD2 on 6 matching bases. The CDR3 has 14 residues. CDR1 is LNHDA and CDR2 is SQIVND in the germline V gene (reference sequence). Trimming pared 2 bases from V and 6 bases from J, leaving 11 bases between. CDR3 DNA: TGTGCCAGTAGTATACTTGCTAGCGTCAATGAGCAGTTCTTC. It translates to CASSILASVNEQFF.

This chain links TRBV29-1 with TRBJ2-7, with 8 bases matching TRBD2. The CDR3 covers 14 residues. J was trimmed by 2 bases and V by 6 bases; bases with no gene match: 9. CDR1 and CDR2 (germline): SQVTM, ANQGSEA. The chain's CDR3 is CSVRFRGGAYEQYF. CDR3 nucleotides: TGCAGCGTGCGATTCCGGGGGGGTGCCTACGAGCAGTACTTC.

This clone was seen a single time. This same CDR3 is encoded by further DNA sequences in the sample. V usage is TRBV4-1 and J usage is TRBJ2-7; the D is unclear. The CDR3 contains 13 residues. Germline V gives CDR1 MGHRA, CDR2 YSYEKL. The V and J ends lost 1 base and 0 bases respectively, with 4 bases between them. In DNA, the CDR3 is TGCGCCAGCAGCCAAGGTGACTCCTACGAGCAGTACTTC. Translated: CASSQGDSYEQYF.

The V and J genes are TRBV11-1 and TRBJ2-7, with D perhaps matching TRBD1 (5 bases). Trimming took off 4 bases at V and 2 bases at J, with 12 bases between the two ends. This CDR3 comprises 14 residues. Germline CDR1 reads SGHAT; CDR2 reads FQDESV (reference sequence). The CDR3, as DNA: TGTGCCAGCAGCTCAAGTCCAGGGCCCTACGAGCAGTACTTC. Protein product: CASSSSPGPYEQYF.

The CDR3 DNA is TGTGCCAGCAGCTTAGATCCCAATCAGCCCCAGCATTTT. Amino acid sequence: CASSLDPNQPQHF. The chain recombines TRBV7-9 with TRBJ1-5; D gene uncertain. V was shortened by 1 base and J by 3 bases, with 4 bases between the two germline ends. The germline V gene encodes CDR1 SEHNR and CDR2 FQNEAQ (reference sequence). This CDR3 contains 13 residues.

The rearrangement uses TRBV9 and TRBJ2-1, with 9 bases fitting TRBD2. The CDR3 is 16 residues long. After removal of 2 bases from V and 1 base from J, the junction contained 4 bases not matched to a gene. Germline V gives CDR1 SGDLS, CDR2 YYNGEE. Here the CDR3 reads CASSVLLAGSYNEQFF. The CDR3 region has the DNA TGTGCCAGCAGCGTGTTGCTAGCGGGGTCCTACAATGAGCAGTTCTTC.

V gene TRBV4-3 combines with J gene TRBJ2-5, with a tentative D call TRBD1 (5 bases). CDR1 and CDR2 (germline): LGHNA, YSLEER. This CDR3 has 13 residues. V was trimmed by 3 bases and J by 7 bases, leaving 12 bases between them. CDR3 DNA: TGCGCCAGCAGCCAGACCGTAACAGGGACCCAGTACTTC. It is translated as CASSQTVTGTQYF.

V usage is TRBV11-2 and J usage is TRBJ1-2; D perhaps matches TRBD1 (5 bases). Trimming took off 5 bases at V and 8 bases at J, with 18 bases between the two ends. CDR3 length: 14 amino acids. CDR1 and CDR2 from the germline V gene are SGHAT and FQNNGV. CDR3 sequence (DNA): TGTGCCAGCAGCATACCCCAGGGTGGTAGCGGCTACACCTTC. This translates into CASSIPQGGSGYTF.

The chain employs TRBV11-3 and TRBJ2-5; no reliable D call. CDR1 is SGHNT, CDR2 YENEEA, per germline. The V end lost 5 bases, the J end lost 1 base, and 11 bases lay between the germline ends. The CDR3 sequence is 14 residues long. The DNA for the CDR3 is TGTGCCAGCAGCCCTAGGCGGCTCCAAGAGACCCAGTACTTC. Encoded protein: CASSPRRLQETQYF.

This rearrangement joins TRBV7-9 to TRBJ1-4, with D possibly matching TRBD1 (6 bases). The germline V gene has CDR1 SEHNR and CDR2 FQNEAQ (reference sequence). The CDR3 runs 15 residues. Deletions cut 1 base from V and 5 bases from J, with 11 bases between. The CDR3 sequence: CASSLGRGKNEKLFF. The CDR3 DNA reads TGTGCCAGCAGCTTAGGCAGGGGAAAGAATGAAAAACTGTTTTTT.

Regarding this clone: The sample holds other DNA sequences that translate to the same CDR3. In DNA, the CDR3 is TGTGCCAGCTCACCACCGTTTTCCCTTGGGCAGTTCTTC. Translated, it gives CASSPPFSLGQFF. The chain is built from TRBV18 and TRBJ2-1; D gene uncertain. The CDR3 has 13 residues. With 0 bases removed from V and 12 bases from J, the gap between germline ends came to 12 bases. Per the germline V gene, CDR1 is KGHSH and CDR2 is LQKENI.

The chain uses TRBV28 and TRBJ2-1; D is uncertain. The CDR3 consists of 12 residues. The ends were cut back, 6 bases at V and 5 bases at J, with 8 bases in the middle. Germline V gene lookup returns CDR1 MDHEN and CDR2 SYDVKM. CDR3 loop: CASSLEHNEQFF. In DNA, the CDR3 is TGTGCCAGCAGCCTCGAGCACAATGAGCAGTTCTTC.

The chain uses TRBV30 and TRBJ2-3; either TRBD1 or TRBD2 may fit D (5 bases each). CDR1 GTSNPN and CDR2 SVGIG come from the germline V gene (reference sequence). V was trimmed by 1 base and J by 4 bases, leaving 12 bases between them. The CDR3 runs to 14 residues. This chain's CDR3 is CAWSGGSGADTQYF. The CDR3 DNA is TGTGCCTGGAGTGGGGGGTCCGGTGCAGATACGCAGTATTTT.

This clone is a singleton in its sample. The chain joins TRBV5-1 to TRBJ2-7, with D perhaps given as TRBD1 or TRBD2 (5 bases each). The J call may be in error: the DNA end matches TRBJ2-1 better. This CDR3 has 18 residues. Germline V gene data show CDR1 as SGHRS and CDR2 as YFSETQ. The CDR3 here is CASARDGTTTGLYNEQFF. The CDR3 DNA follows: TGCGCCAGCGCAAGGGACGGCACCACTACGGGGCTCTACAATGAGCAGTTCTTC.

The chain joins TRBV7-6 to TRBJ2-7; maybe TRBD1 (5 bases). This CDR3 contains 12 residues. The germline gives CDR1 SGHVS, CDR2 FNYEAQ. V lost 1 base and J 6 bases, leaving 7 bases between the germline ends. CDR3 loop: CASSLEGVEQYF. CDR3 DNA sequence: TGTGCCAGCAGCTTAGAAGGGGTCGAGCAGTACTTC.

The J gene is TRBJ1-6, the V gene TRBV25-1; 10 positions agree with TRBD1. Losses at the gene ends were 3 bases for V and 9 bases for J; bases not matched to a gene: 5. Germline assignment: CDR1 MGHDK and CDR2 SYGVNS. CDR3 length: 15 amino acids. In DNA form, the CDR3 reads TGTGCCAGCAGTGATTCGGGACAGGGGAGTTCACCCCTCCACTTT. Its translation is CASSDSGQGSSPLHF.

The chain has TRBV2 and TRBJ2-5, with 7 bases lining up with TRBD2. Germline CDR1 is SNHLY and CDR2 is FYNNEI. With 2 bases clipped from V and 1 base from J, the junction kept 10 bases outside the gene matches. The CDR3 contains 17 residues. DNA for the CDR3: TGTGCCAGCAGTGAAAGAAAGGCGGGGGATTTCCAAGAGACCCAGTACTTC. This codes for CASSERKAGDFQETQYF.

The chain links TRBV10-3 to TRBJ2-7; TRBD1 matches 7 bases. The V segment lost 6 bases and the J segment 3 bases; nucleotides outside the gene matches: 8. The CDR3 runs 14 residues. The germline V gene has CDR1 ENHRY and CDR2 SYGVKD. For the CDR3, the DNA is TGTGCCATCAGAGCCGGGACAGCCATCTACGAGCAGTACTTC. Its protein product is CAIRAGTAIYEQYF.

The genes are TRBV7-2 and TRBJ2-3; 7 positions match TRBD2. In germline, CDR1 is SGHTA, CDR2 FQGNSA. The CDR3 is 15 residues long. V trimming: 6 bases; J trimming: 5 bases; junction bases outside the gene matches: 11. The CDR3: CASRVTGGRKDTQYF. In DNA form, the CDR3 reads TGTGCCAGCAGAGTTACCGGGGGGAGGAAAGATACGCAGTATTTT. The full variable domain, its missing parts supplied by reference TRBV7-2 and TRBJ2-3, is GAGVSQSPSNKVTEKGKDVELRCDPISGHTALYWYRQSLGQGLEFLIYFQGNSAPDKSGLPSDRFSAERTGGSVSTLTIQRTQQEDSAVYLCASRVTGGRKDTQYFGPGTRLTVL.

This clone occurred a few times. The chain couples TRBV4-1 to TRBJ2-1; weak D call: TRBD1 (6 bases). This CDR3 is 15 amino acids long. Germline V gives CDR1 MGHRA, CDR2 YSYEKL. V lost 3 bases and J 0 bases, leaving 9 bases between the germline ends. CDR3 residues: CASSQDRVSYNEQFF. CDR3 sequence (DNA): TGCGCCAGCAGCCAGGACAGAGTCTCCTACAATGAGCAGTTCTTC.

The chain employs TRBV4-3 and TRBJ2-7; perhaps TRBD1 as D (6 bases). The CDR3 sequence is 15 residues long. CDR1 is LGHNA, CDR2 YSLEER, per germline. Trimming left V 1 base short and J 7 bases short, with 17 bases between. CDR3 DNA: TGCGCCAGCAGCCAAGCGCACAGGGAAGGTTGGGAGCAGTACTTC. It is translated as CASSQAHREGWEQYF.

The rearrangement joins TRBV4-1 to TRBJ1-2, with D perhaps matching TRBD1 (5 bases). The CDR3 has 15 residues. Trimming removed 0 bases from V and 4 bases from J, with 12 bases in between. Germline-derived CDR1 and CDR2 are MGHRA and YSYEKL. CDR3 amino acids: CASSQEGRVSYGYTF. In DNA, the CDR3 is TGCGCCAGCAGCCAAGAGGGCAGGGTGAGCTATGGCTACACCTTC.

This clone came up once. This chain joins TRBV30 and TRBJ1-5, with TRBD1 identical over 8 bases. J was trimmed by 2 bases and V by 5 bases; bases with no gene match: 5. Germline V gives CDR1 GTSNPN, CDR2 SVGIG (reference sequence). This CDR3 region has 14 residues. CDR3 sequence reads: CAWRGQGGNQPQHF. DNA of the CDR3: TGTGCCTGGCGTGGACAGGGCGGCAATCAGCCCCAGCATTTT. The full variable domain, its missing parts supplied by reference TRBV30 and TRBJ1-5, is SQTIHQWPATLVQPVGSPLSLECTVEGTSNPNLYWYRQAAGRGLQLLFYSVGIGQISSEVPQNLSASRPQDRQFILSSKKLLLSDSGFYLCAWRGQGGNQPQHFGDGTRLSIL.

CDR3 nucleotide sequence: TGTGCCAGTCTCGGTGGGACGGAAGATTTCTATGGCTACACCTTC. It specifies CASLGGTEDFYGYTF. This chain connects TRBV6-5 to TRBJ1-2; possibly TRBD1 for D (5 bases). Germline V lookup: CDR1 MNHEY, CDR2 SVGAGI. The V and J ends lost 9 bases and 4 bases respectively, with 21 bases between them. This CDR3 has 15 amino acids.

The chain uses TRBV4-2 and TRBJ2-5; D not resolved. The germline V and J ends were trimmed by 4 bases and 0 bases, with 15 bases remaining between them. The germline gives CDR1 LGHNA, CDR2 YNFKEQ. The CDR3 has 16 residues. The CDR3 protein is CASSREAGQYQETQYF. The CDR3 DNA reads TGTGCCAGCAGCCGAGAGGCTGGGCAATACCAAGAGACCCAGTACTTC.

A single count supports this clone. V and J are TRBV6-1 and TRBJ2-1, with a tentative D call TRBD2 (6 bases). CDR3 length: 15 amino acids. Germline V gives CDR1 MNHNS, CDR2 SASEGT. Trimming took 2 bases from V and 4 from J, leaving 12 bases between them. The CDR3 DNA reads TGTGCCAGCAGTGAAAGGTCTAGCGCTTACAATGAGCAGTTCTTC. It specifies CASSERSSAYNEQFF.

The chain combines TRBV6-5 with TRBJ2-7; TRBD1 is a possible D gene (5 bases). The CDR3 consists of 14 residues. Germline V gives CDR1 MNHEY, CDR2 SVGAGI. Trimming shortened V by 0 bases and J by 3 bases, and 9 bases separated the two germline ends. The CDR3, as DNA: TGTGCCAGCAGTTACTCATCAGGGATCTACGAGCAGTACTTC. It encodes CASSYSSGIYEQYF.

This rearrangement joins TRBV10-3 to TRBJ1-2; D gene uncertain. The length of the CDR3 is 13 residues. Germline V lookup: CDR1 ENHRY, CDR2 SYGVKD. Trimming stripped 3 bases from V and 2 bases from J, with 7 bases between. The CDR3: CAISDVSNYGYTF. As DNA, the CDR3 is TGTGCCATCAGTGATGTCAGCAACTATGGCTACACCTTC.